This TCR beta chain was obtained from a study of T cells in Graves' hyperthyroidism and ophthalmopathy. Notes on the study in general: Among clonotypes expanded in thyroid above 0.001, most were also found in blood.

Comments on this clonotype: As yet, its antigen is unknown.

Germline V lookup: CDR1 GTSNPN, CDR2 SVGIG (reference sequence). V gave up 4 bases and J gave up 8 bases; unmatched junction bases: 6. There are 12 residues in the CDR3. From RNA transcripts, TCR beta CDR3 regions were amplified. First-round RT-PCR of the TCR CDR3 relied on the HTBI primer set. TCRdb passed the multiplex PCR reads through MiXCR, listing each CDR3 protein once. The sample lists 450,000 to 600,000 distinct CDR3 sequences; 15% to 20% were seen once. Sequencing was done on a sample of blood. The clonotype originates from a man aged 40-49 years with Graves' ophthalmopathy. The genes are TRBV30 and TRBJ2-7, with 9 bases lining up with TRBD2. This CDR3 is CAWTSGNRKQYF. CDR3 coding DNA: TGTGCCTGGACTAGCGGGAATCGTAAGCAGTACTTC.